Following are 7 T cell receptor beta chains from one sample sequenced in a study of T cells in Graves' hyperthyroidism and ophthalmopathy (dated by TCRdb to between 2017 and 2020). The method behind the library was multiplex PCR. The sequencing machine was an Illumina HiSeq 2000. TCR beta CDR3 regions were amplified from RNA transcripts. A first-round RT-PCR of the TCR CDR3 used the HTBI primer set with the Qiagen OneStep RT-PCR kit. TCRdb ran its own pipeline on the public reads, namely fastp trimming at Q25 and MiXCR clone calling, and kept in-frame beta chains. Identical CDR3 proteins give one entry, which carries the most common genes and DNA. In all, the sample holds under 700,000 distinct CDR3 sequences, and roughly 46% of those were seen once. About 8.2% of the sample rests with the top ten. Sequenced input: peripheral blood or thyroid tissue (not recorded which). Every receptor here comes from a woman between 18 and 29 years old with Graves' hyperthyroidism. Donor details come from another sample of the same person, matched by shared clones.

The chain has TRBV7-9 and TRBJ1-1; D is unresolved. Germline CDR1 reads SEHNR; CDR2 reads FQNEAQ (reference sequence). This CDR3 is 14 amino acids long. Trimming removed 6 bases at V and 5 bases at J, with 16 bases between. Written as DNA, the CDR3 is TGTGCCAGCAGGCGGGTCTCGTCTGGGACTGAAGCTTTCTTT. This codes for CASRRVSSGTEAFF.

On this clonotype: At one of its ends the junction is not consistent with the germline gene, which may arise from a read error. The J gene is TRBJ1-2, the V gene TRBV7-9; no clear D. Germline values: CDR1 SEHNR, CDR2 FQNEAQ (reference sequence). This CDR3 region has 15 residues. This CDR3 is CASSQARAEYYGYTF. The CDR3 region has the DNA TGCGCCAGCAGCCAAGCGAGGGCCGAATACTATGGCTACACCTTC. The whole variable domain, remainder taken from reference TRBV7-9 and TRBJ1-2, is DTGVSQNPRHKITKRGQNVTFRCDPISEHNRLYWYRQTLGQGPEFLTYFQNEAQLEKSRLLSDRFSAERPKGSFSTLEIQRTEQGDSAMYLCASSQARAEYYGYTFGSGTRLTVV.

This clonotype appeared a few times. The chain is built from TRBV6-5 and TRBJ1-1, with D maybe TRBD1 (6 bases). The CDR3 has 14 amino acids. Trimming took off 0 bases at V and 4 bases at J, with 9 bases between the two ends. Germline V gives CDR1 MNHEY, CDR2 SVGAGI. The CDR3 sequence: CASSYSTGFTEAFF. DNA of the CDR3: TGTGCCAGCAGTTACTCGACAGGTTTCACTGAAGCTTTCTTT.

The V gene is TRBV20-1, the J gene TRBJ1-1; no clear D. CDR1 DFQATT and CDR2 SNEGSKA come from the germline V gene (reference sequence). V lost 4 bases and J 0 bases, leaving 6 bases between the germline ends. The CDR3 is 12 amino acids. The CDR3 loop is CSATTLNTEAFF. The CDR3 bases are TGCAGTGCTACAACTTTGAACACTGAAGCTTTCTTT.

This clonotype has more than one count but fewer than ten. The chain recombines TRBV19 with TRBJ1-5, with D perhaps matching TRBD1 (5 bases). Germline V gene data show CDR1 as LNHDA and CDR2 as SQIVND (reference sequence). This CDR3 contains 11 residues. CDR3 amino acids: CDRHSNQPQHF. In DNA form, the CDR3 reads TGTGACAGGCATAGCAATCAGCCCCAGCATTTT.

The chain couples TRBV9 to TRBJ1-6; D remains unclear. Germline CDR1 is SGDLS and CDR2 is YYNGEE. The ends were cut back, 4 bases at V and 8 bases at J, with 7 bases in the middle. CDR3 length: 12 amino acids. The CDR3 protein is CASSHKYSPLHF. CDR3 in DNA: TGTGCCAGCAGCCATAAATATTCACCCCTCCACTTT.

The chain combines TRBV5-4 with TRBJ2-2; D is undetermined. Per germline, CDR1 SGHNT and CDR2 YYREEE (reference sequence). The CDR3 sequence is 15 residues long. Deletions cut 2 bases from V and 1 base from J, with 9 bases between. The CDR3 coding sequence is TGTGCCAGCAGCTTTAGATCCAAGAACACCGGGGAGCTGTTTTTT. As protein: CASSFRSKNTGELFF.